The source of this T cell receptor (beta chain) is a study of PD-1 blockade in classical Hodgkin lymphoma (TCRdb year 2020). Study-wide context: Nivolumab dosing was 3 mg/kg intravenously every 2 weeks, continuing until either disease progression or unacceptable toxicity. The study used CyTOF and TCR beta sequencing to define a peripheral blood immune signature of response to PD-1 blockade in classical Hodgkin lymphoma.

CDR1 MDHEN and CDR2 SYDVKM are derived from the germline V gene. The CDR3, cysteine through phenylalanine, is 12 amino acids long. Only the CDR3 part of the read is kept: 36 bases, read in frame from the first base. Regarding this clone: Its specific antigen is unknown. The input lacks base qualities; no much larger clone sits a single base away.

This sample's time point label indicates: cycle 4 day 1 (C4D1), after five to seven weeks of nivolumab. All trial patients had relapsed after autologous stem cell transplantation, with cohorts A, B and C differing in prior brentuximab vedotin exposure. CD4+ T cells were purified from thawed PBMCs by magnetic negative selection with a Miltenyi CD4+ T cell isolation kit. The trial cohort included 56 patients with relapsed/refractory classical Hodgkin lymphoma, and each patient had a best overall response of complete response, partial response or progressive disease. Single-agent nivolumab was administered to trial patients in the multi-cohort phase II CheckMate 205 trial. An independent review committee assessed best overall response by applying the 2007 International Working Group response criteria. PBMCs from the trial were collected at three points: immediately before nivolumab initiation (C1D1), and during therapy at cycle 2 day 1 and cycle 4 day 1. Peripheral blood was collected in 8 mL Vacutainer Cell Preparation Tubes, from which PBMCs were isolated by centrifugation and then cryopreserved. Purified CD4+ and CD8+ fractions were prepared only for cases where an additional PBMC sample was available. Magnetically labelled cells were depleted on LS columns in a quadroMACS separator, and the flow-through was collected as the purified fraction.

The paper as a whole reports these results and caveats: Trial patients with a complete response had baseline diversity similar to that of newly diagnosed patients, while partial responders and progressors had significantly lower diversity. The study was limited to a single clinical trial cohort, and causes of repertoire differences, possibly disease activity or prior therapy, remained undefined. CD4+ but not CD8+ TCR diversity rose significantly by C4D1 (p=0.0027 vs p=0.16), most apparent in complete responders (p=0.02). Newly diagnosed patients were reported to have lower baseline TCR diversity than healthy donors, and relapsed/refractory patients were reported to have lower baseline TCR diversity still. Patients starting nivolumab less than 1 year after ASCT had lower diversity and were excluded from later analyses to avoid confounding by immune reconstitution.

Genomic DNA was extracted with the Qiagen DNeasy kit from unsorted PBMCs and from negatively selected CD4+ and CD8+ fractions. Amplification of TCR beta CDR3 regions was done by immunoSEQ multiplex PCR with primers that anneal to V and J segments. Amplification bias was minimized using a synthetic immune receptor repertoire, and residual bias was removed computationally after sequencing. The paper's data handling went like this. Repertoire diversity was quantified as the Shannon entropy index using custom Python scripts. Unsorted, CD4+ and CD8+ repertoires were analyzed separately, except for combined analyses in which CD4+ and CD8+ sequences were merged in silico. A clone was considered expanded if an increase in frequency of at least 2-fold after treatment relative to C1D1 was found, and a pseudocount of 0.5 was applied to clones undetected at baseline. Clones with 0 or 1 copy at C1D1 were classified as singleton clones, and clones with 2 or more copies were classified as non-singleton clones. Clones expanded in unsorted samples were annotated as CD4+, CD8+ or unknown by matching protein sequences in sorted samples from the same patient. Wilcoxon tests on paired samples were used to test changes in diversity from C1D1 to C4D1. The table comes from immuneACCESS by way of TCRdb, which keeps in-frame sequences with V and J called. Part of the clones is missing from these tables; in studies checked, under half for an unresolved V gene and the rest for unknown reasons. Clone size and V and J calls were adopted from that table, with D and trimming inferred from the DNA. The sample table records fewer than 25,000 clones; approximately 87% of these occur just once. The ten largest account for around 2.7% of the sample.

The V and J segments used are TRBV28 and TRBJ1-3, with no confident D gene call. This TCR was sampled from a human donor with classical Hodgkin lymphoma. The sample here was CD4+ T cells from blood, taken before the fourth cycle of nivolumab. In nucleotide form, the sequence is TGTGCTTCCGGTTTCTCTGGAAACACCATATATTTT. This yields the protein CASGFSGNTIYF. Where the CDR3 stops, the reference TRBV28 and TRBJ1-3 genes take over; the full variable domain is DVKVTQSSRYLVKRTGEKVFLECVQDMDHENMFWYRQDPGLGLRLIYFSYDVKMKEKGDIPEGYSVSREKKERFSLILESASTNQTSMYLCASGFSGNTIYFGEGSWLTVV.